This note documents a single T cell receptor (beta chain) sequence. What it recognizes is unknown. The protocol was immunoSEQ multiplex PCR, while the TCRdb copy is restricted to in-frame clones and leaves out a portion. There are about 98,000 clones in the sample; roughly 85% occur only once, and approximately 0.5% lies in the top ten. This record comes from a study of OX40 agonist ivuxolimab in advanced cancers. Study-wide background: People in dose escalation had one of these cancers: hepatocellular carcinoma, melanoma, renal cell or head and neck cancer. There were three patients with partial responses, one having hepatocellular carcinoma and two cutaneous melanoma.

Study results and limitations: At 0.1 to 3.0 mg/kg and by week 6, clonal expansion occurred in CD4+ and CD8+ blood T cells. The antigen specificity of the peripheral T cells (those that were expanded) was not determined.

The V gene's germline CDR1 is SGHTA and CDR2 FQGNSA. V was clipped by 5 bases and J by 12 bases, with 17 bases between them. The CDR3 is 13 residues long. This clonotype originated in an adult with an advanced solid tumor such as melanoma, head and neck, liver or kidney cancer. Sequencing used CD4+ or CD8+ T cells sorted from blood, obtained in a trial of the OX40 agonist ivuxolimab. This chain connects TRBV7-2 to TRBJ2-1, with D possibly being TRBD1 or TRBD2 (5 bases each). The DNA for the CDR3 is TGTGCCAGCAGCAGAGTTTCAGGGACCCTGCAGTTCTTC. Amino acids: CASSRVSGTLQFF.